This T cell receptor beta chain was found in a study of cytomegalovirus exposure and HLA in healthy donors. Vbeta (60) and Jbeta (13) primers were used in the PCR. Here immunoSEQ multiplex PCR was the method, and the copy in TCRdb shows in-frame clones only, minus some. The sample lists nearly 200,000 clones, more than 75% occurring once. The sample taken for sequencing was PBMCs. The source is a man aged 30-40 years in good health and CMV-seronegative.

CDR3 nucleotides: TGTGCCAGCAGTTACTCGCCACAGGGGACCGGGGAGCTGTTTTTT. Translated: CASSYSPQGTGELFF. V is TRBV6-5 and J is TRBJ2-2; 7 bases map to TRBD1. This CDR3 region has 15 residues. V was pared by 0 bases and J by 5 bases, with 3 bases of the junction left unmatched. Per germline, CDR1 MNHEY and CDR2 SVGAGI.